The clone carrying this TCR beta chain showed up just a few times. Its target is not known. TCRdb re-derived calls from the RACE reads in MiXCR, one entry per CDR3 protein. The sample has more than 80,000 distinct CDR3 sequences; 10% to 11% are singletons. The time point: patch test 3, about 24 weeks after DPC sensitization. Stated treatment: therapeutic diphenylcyclopropenone sensitization with weekly scalp DPC. V gave up 3 bases and J gave up 3 bases, with 11 bases separating them. CDR1 and CDR2 from the germline V gene are SEHNR and FQNEAQ (reference sequence). This CDR3 comprises 14 residues. This sample is part of a study of human T cells and chemical hapten exposure. Study information: TCR yields per sample varied, mainly owing to small pooled library volume differences. General observations from the study: The number of TCRs over 1 in 1000 frequency stayed unchanged after DPC. Controls had significantly fewer large CDR3 similarity clusters than were formed by expanded TCRs.

The gene calls are TRBV7-9 and TRBJ2-5; maybe TRBD2 (5 bases). The starting material was whole blood, obtained in connection with sensitization to the hapten diphenylcyclopropenone (DPC). The source is a woman in her forties or fifties with alopecia areata. Some clones in this sample may be carry-over from other donors' samples. The CDR3 loop is CASSFTPSKETQYF. The DNA for the CDR3 is TGTGCCAGCAGCTTCACCCCTAGCAAAGAGACCCAGTACTTC.